These T cell receptor beta chains were read from a single sample in a study of T cells in localized non-small cell lung cancer. The protocol was immunoSEQ multiplex PCR, while the TCRdb copy is restricted to in-frame clones and leaves out a portion. The data contain approximately 23,000 clones, 85% to 90% of them seen just once; the ten biggest clones take up about an eighth. The sample here was peripheral blood, taken before any cancer treatment. The source of these receptors is a male donor aged 60 or over with stage I lung adenocarcinoma. The CDR3 runs from the conserved cysteine through the conserved F or W. D genes are given only for firm matches. Clone size is given for some rows only: seen once, a few or many times, or a class if the clone is expanded.

>TRBV27|TRBJ2-7|NA|once
TGTGCCAGCAGCCCTCGCAGGGCCAGGGTGGGCGAGCAGTACTTC
CASSPRRARVGEQYF
>TRBV6-6|TRBJ2-7|NA|NA
TGTGCCAGCAGTTACACCCTGCCTGTTTACGAGCAGTACTTC
CASSYTLPVYEQYF
>TRBV5-5|TRBJ1-2|NA|NA
TGTGCCAGCAGCTTGGGTTTGGGAGGCGGCTACACCTTC
CASSLGLGGGYTF
>TRBV28|TRBJ2-7|NA|NA
TGTGCCAGCAGTGTAGGTTTTGTCTACGAGCAGTACTTC
CASSVGFVYEQYF
>TRBV11-2|TRBJ2-5|NA|NA
TGTGCCAGCAGCTTAGTCCCCAGTGAGGAGACCCAGTACTTC
CASSLVPSEETQYF
>TRBV5-4|TRBJ1-2|TRBD1|NA
TGTGCCAGCAGCTTGGACAGGGGGCAGGACTATGGCTACACCTTC
CASSLDRGQDYGYTF
>TRBV6-1|TRBJ1-1|TRBD1|once
TGTGCCAGCAGAGGGGGCATGAACACTGAAGCTTTCTTT
CASRGGMNTEAFF
>TRBV9|TRBJ1-1|NA|NA
TGTGCCAGCAGCACGACAGTGGGGACTGAAGCTTTCTTT
CASSTTVGTEAFF
>TRBV5-1|TRBJ2-3|NA|NA
TGCGCCAGCAGCGCTAGAAGCACAGATACGCAGTATTTT
CASSARSTDTQYF
>TRBV19|TRBJ1-2|NA|NA
TGTGCCAGTACCTCGCTCCGCCGGGACGGCTATGGCTACACCTTC
CASTSLRRDGYGYTF
>TRBV4-3|TRBJ2-1|TRBD2|NA
TGCGCCAGCAGCCAAGATCTAAGGTCCGGGACTAGTAGGCATGAGCAGTTCTTC
CASSQDLRSGTSRHEQFF
>TRBV9|TRBJ2-1|TRBD2|few
TGTGCCAGCAGCGTAACTAGCGGGAGGATCTACAATGAGCAGTTCTTC
CASSVTSGRIYNEQFF
>TRBV7-8|TRBJ1-6|TRBD1|NA
TGTGCCAGCAGCTTTCCAGGGACAGGGAATGATTCACCCCTCCACTTT
CASSFPGTGNDSPLHF
>TRBV7-8|TRBJ1-1|TRBD1|NA
TGTGCCAGCAGCTTGGGACAGGACAGGCCGGCTTTCTTT
CASSLGQDRPAFF
>TRBV19|TRBJ1-6|TRBD1|NA
TGTGCCAGTAGGGGACAGGGGGATTTTGATTCACCCCTCCACTTT
CASRGQGDFDSPLHF
>TRBV5-8|TRBJ2-4|TRBD1|NA
TGTGCCAGCAGCCTCCGGACAGGGTTGACCAAAAACATTCAGTACTTC
CASSLRTGLTKNIQYF
>TRBV7-3|TRBJ2-6|TRBD1|NA
TGTGCCAGCAGCCCGCGGCGAACAGGGGTCTTTGGGGCCAACGTCCTGACTTTC
CASSPRRTGVFGANVLTF
>TRBV6-4|TRBJ2-2|TRBD2|NA
TGTGCCAGCAGTGACGGACTAGCGGGGGAGAACACCGGGGAGCTGTTTTTT
CASSDGLAGENTGELFF
>TRBV9|TRBJ2-2|NA|once
TGTGCCAGCAGCTGGAACACCGGGGAGCTGTTTTTT
CASSWNTGELFF
>TRBV5-1|TRBJ2-1|TRBD1|NA
TGCGCCAGCAGCTTATCCCCCGGGACAGGGCGCAATGAGCAGTTCTTC
CASSLSPGTGRNEQFF
>TRBV28|TRBJ2-1|TRBD1|NA
TGTGCCAGCAGTTTAGGCTCAACAGGGGGCGATGAGCAGTTCTTC
CASSLGSTGGDEQFF
>TRBV5-4|TRBJ2-5|NA|NA
TGTGCCAGCAGCTCGTCCCGAGACAGCGAGACCCAGTACTTC
CASSSSRDSETQYF
>TRBV25-1|TRBJ1-2|TRBD1|NA
TGTGCCAGCAGTCCACCTCCGGGACAGGGACTCCATGGCTACACCTTC
CASSPPPGQGLHGYTF
>TRBV19|TRBJ2-2|NA|NA
TGTGCCAGTAGCACGCAGGGGACCACCGGGGAGCTGTTTTTT
CASSTQGTTGELFF
>TRBV5-6|TRBJ2-3|NA|NA
TGTGCCAGCAGCTTGGGGGGAGCCGGCTTCTATACGCAGTATTTT
CASSLGGAGFYTQYF
>TRBV7-9|TRBJ1-1|NA|NA
TGTGCCAGCAGCACTACGTTCGGGAACACTGAAGCTTTCTTT
CASSTTFGNTEAFF
>TRBV9|TRBJ2-5|TRBD2|medium-sized
TGTGCCAGCAGCGTAGAGGGCGGGGGAAAAGAGACCCAGTACTTC
CASSVEGGGKETQYF
>TRBV18|TRBJ1-1|NA|NA
TGTGCCAGCTCACCACCTGGGGAGTACACTGAAGCTTTCTTT
CASSPPGEYTEAFF
>TRBV6-5|TRBJ1-5|NA|NA
TGTGCCAGCAGTTCAGTGGGAGGTCTCGGCAATCAGCCCCAGCATTTT
CASSSVGGLGNQPQHF
>TRBV28|TRBJ2-7|TRBD1|NA
TGTGCCAGCAGGACTGTGACAGGGTATCGGGAGCAGTACTTC
CASRTVTGYREQYF
>TRBV6-1|TRBJ1-5|TRBD1|NA
TGTGCCAGCAGTGAGGGACAGGTCAATCAGCCCCAGCATTTT
CASSEGQVNQPQHF
>TRBV6-5|TRBJ1-3|NA|NA
TGTGCCAGCAGTTACTCGACAGGAAGCTCTGGAAACACCATATATTTT
CASSYSTGSSGNTIYF
>TRBV6-1|TRBJ2-7|TRBD1|NA
TGTGCCAGCAGTGTCACCGCCGGGACAGGGAAGTCCTACGAGCAGTACTTC
CASSVTAGTGKSYEQYF
>TRBV27|TRBJ2-7|NA|once
TGTGCCAGCAGCCCAAGCAGGGTGATTAACTACGAGCAGTACTTC
CASSPSRVINYEQYF
>TRBV2|TRBJ2-2|TRBD1|NA
TGTGCCAGCAGTGTCAGGGGGTACACCGGGGAGCTGTTTTTT
CASSVRGYTGELFF
>TRBV6-4|TRBJ2-1|TRBD2|NA
TGTGCCAGCAGTGACCTGGGACTAGCGGGAGACGAGCAGTTCTTC
CASSDLGLAGDEQFF
>TRBV27|TRBJ1-2|NA|NA
TGTGCCAGCAGTTTATCGGGACTCTATGGCTACACCTTC
CASSLSGLYGYTF
>TRBV19|TRBJ1-3|NA|NA
NA
CASSSGDSGNTIYF
>TRBV19|TRBJ1-4|NA|NA
TGTGCCAGTAGTATCACAGGAGGCGGGGTGGCGGAAAAACTGTTTTTT
CASSITGGGVAEKLFF
>TRBV27|TRBJ1-1|NA|NA
TGTGCCAGCAGTTATAGAGCCCCCATAAACACTGAAGCTTTCTTT
CASSYRAPINTEAFF
>TRBV28|TRBJ2-7|NA|NA
TGTGCCAGTTCCCAGGGGCTCGCCTACGAGCAGTACTTC
CASSQGLAYEQYF